Listed here is a single T cell receptor beta chain. Germline assignment: CDR1 LGHDT and CDR2 YNNKEL (reference sequence). This CDR3 has 14 amino acids. V shed 0 bases and J shed 9 bases, with 9 bases lying between them. In the authors' workflow: Reference gene primer amplification gave estimated nucleated cell counts. Libraries were prepared by immunoSEQ multiplex PCR; TCRdb keeps only in-frame clonotypes and omits some of them. V and J calls and clone size are given by that table; D and trimming were obtained from the DNA. The sample consists of some 220,000 clones, 80% of them appearing once. The data were obtained in a study of blood T cell repertoires in COVID-19. For the study at large: COVID-19 samples collected from the United States, Italy and Spain covered acute and convalescent phases. T cells, B-cell-depleted T cells, or PBMCs provided the cDNA or gDNA that served as material.

Material for sequencing was peripheral blood. V usage is TRBV3-1 (or the pseudogene TRBV3-2) and J usage is TRBJ1-6; D remains ambiguous. The source is a human donor in a cohort sampled during active COVID-19. The DNA for the CDR3 is TGTGCCAGCAGCCAAGAACCCACGGGTTCACCCCTCCACTTT. It encodes CASSQEPTGSPLHF.